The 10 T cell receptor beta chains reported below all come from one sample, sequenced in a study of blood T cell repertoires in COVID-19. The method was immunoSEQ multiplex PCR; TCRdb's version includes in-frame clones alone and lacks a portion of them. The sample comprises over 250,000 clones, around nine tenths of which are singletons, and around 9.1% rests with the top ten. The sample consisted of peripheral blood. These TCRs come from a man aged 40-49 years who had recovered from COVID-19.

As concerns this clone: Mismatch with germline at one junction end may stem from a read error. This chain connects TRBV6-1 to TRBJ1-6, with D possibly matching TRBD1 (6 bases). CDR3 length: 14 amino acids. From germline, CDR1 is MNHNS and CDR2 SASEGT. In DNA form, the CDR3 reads TGTGCCAGCAGTCAAGCACAGGGAGGGACTCTCCTCCACTTT. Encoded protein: CASSQAQGGTLLHF.

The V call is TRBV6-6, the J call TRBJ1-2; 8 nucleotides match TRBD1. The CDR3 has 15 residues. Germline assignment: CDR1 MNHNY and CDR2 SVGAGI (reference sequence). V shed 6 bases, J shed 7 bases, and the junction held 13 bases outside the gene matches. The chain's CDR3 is CASSFTVIDRGGYTF. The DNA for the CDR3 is TGTGCCAGCAGCTTTACCGTCATTGACAGGGGTGGCTACACCTTC.

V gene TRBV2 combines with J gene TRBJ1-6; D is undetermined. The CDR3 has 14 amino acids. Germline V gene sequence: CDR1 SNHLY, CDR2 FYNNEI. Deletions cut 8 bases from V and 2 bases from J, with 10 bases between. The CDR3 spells CASAEETYNSPLHF. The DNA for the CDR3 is TGTGCCAGCGCTGAGGAAACCTATAATTCACCCCTCCACTTT.

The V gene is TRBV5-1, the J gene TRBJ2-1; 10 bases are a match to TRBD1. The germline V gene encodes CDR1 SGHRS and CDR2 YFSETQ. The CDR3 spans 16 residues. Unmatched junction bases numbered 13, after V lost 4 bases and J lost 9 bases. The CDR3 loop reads CASSLGDRGYNSEQFF. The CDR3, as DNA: TGCGCCAGCAGCCTCGGGGACAGGGGATATAATAGTGAGCAGTTCTTC.

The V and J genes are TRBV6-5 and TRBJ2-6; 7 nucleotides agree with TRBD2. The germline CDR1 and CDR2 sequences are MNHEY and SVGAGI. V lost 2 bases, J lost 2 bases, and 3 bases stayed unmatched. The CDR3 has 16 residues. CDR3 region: CASSYRRGAGANVLTF. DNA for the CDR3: TGTGCCAGCAGTTACCGTCGGGGGGCTGGGGCCAACGTCCTGACTTTC.

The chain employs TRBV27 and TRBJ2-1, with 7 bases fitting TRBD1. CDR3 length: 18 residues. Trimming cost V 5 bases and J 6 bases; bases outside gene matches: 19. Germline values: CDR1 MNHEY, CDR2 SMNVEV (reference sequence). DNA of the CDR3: TGTGCCAGCAGTCTGACAGGGCATAACTTAGGTGGCCTCAATGAGCAGTTCTTC. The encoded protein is CASSLTGHNLGGLNEQFF.

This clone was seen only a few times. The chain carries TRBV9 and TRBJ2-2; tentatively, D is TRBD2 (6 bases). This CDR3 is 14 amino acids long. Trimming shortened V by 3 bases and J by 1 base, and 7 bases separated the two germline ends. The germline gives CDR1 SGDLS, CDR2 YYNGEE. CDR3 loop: CASSGRENTGELFF. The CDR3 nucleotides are TGTGCCAGCAGCGGGAGGGAGAACACCGGGGAGCTGTTTTTT.

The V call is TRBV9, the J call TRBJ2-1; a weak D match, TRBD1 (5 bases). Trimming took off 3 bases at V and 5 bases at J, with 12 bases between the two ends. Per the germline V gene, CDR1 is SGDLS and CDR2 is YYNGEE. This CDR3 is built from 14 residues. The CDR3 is CASSGGVFNNEQFF. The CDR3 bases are TGTGCCAGCAGCGGGGGCGTGTTTAACAATGAGCAGTTCTTC.

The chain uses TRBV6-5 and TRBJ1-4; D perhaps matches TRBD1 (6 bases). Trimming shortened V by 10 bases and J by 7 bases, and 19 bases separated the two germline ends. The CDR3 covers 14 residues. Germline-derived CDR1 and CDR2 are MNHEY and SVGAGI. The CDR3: CATRRGGLSEKLFF. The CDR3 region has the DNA TGTGCCACCCGGCGGGGGGGGCTGAGTGAAAAACTGTTTTTT.

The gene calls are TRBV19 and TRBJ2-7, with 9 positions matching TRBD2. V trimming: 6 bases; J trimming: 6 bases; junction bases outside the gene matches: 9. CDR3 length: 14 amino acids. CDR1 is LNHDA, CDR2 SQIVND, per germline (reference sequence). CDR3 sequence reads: CASRAGGPQSEQYF. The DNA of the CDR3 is TGTGCCAGTAGGGCGGGAGGGCCTCAAAGCGAGCAGTACTTC. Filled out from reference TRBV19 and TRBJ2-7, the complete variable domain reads DGGITQSPKYLFRKEGQNVTLSCEQNLNHDAMYWYRQDPGQGLRLIYYSQIVNDFQKGDIAEGYSVSREKKESFPLTVTSAQKNPTAFYLCASRAGGPQSEQYFGPGTRLTVT.